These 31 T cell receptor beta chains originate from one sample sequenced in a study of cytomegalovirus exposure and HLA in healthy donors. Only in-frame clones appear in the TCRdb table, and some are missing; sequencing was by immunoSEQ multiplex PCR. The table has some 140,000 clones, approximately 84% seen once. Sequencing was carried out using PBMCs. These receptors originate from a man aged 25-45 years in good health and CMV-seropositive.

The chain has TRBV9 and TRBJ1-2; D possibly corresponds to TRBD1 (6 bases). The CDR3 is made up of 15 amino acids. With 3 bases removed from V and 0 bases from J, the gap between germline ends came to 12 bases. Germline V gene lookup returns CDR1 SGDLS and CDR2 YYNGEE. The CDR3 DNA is TGTGCCAGCAGCGCCCCAACAGGGACTAACTATGGCTACACCTTC. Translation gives CASSAPTGTNYGYTF. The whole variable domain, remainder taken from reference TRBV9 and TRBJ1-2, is DSGVTQTPKHLITATGQRVTLRCSPRSGDLSVYWYQQSLDQGLQFLIQYYNGEERAKGNILERFSAQQFPDLHSELNLSSLELGDSALYFCASSAPTGTNYGYTFGSGTRLTVV.

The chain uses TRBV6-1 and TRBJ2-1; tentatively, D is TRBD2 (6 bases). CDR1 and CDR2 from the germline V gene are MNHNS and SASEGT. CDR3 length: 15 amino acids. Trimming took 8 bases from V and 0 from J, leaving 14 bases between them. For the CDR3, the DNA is TGTGCCAGCGCGTTTAGCGGTCCCTCCTACAATGAGCAGTTCTTC. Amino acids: CASAFSGPSYNEQFF.

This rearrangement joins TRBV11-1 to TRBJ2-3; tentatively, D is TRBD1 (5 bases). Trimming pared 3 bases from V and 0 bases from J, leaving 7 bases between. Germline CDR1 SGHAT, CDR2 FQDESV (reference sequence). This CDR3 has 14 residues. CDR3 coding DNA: TGTGCCAGCAGCTTGCAGGGTAGCACAGATACGCAGTATTTT. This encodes CASSLQGSTDTQYF.

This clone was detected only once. The CDR3 spells CASTDDRLLGQPQHF. CDR3 in DNA: TGTGCCAGTACCGATGACAGGTTGTTAGGACAGCCCCAGCATTTT. The chain links TRBV19 to TRBJ1-5; a possible D gene is TRBD1 (6 bases). Germline values: CDR1 LNHDA, CDR2 SQIVND (reference sequence). The CDR3 sequence is 15 residues long. Trimming removed 7 bases at V and 7 bases at J, with 20 bases between.

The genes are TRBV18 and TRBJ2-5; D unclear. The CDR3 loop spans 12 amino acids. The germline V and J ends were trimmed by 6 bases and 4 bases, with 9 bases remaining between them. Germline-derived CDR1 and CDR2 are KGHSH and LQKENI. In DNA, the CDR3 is TGTGCCAGCTCCCCTCTGAGAGAGACCCAGTACTTC. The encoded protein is CASSPLRETQYF.

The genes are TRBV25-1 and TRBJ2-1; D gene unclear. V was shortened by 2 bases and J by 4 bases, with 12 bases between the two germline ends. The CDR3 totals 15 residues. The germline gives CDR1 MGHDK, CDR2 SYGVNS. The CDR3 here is CASSEVRVKYNEQFF. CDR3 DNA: TGTGCCAGCAGTGAAGTTAGAGTCAAATACAATGAGCAGTTCTTC.

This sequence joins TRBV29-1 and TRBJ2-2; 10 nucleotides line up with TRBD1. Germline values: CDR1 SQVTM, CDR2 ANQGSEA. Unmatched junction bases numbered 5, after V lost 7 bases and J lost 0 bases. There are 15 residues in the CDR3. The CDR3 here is CSAWTGGPNTGELFF. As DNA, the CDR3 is TGCAGCGCCTGGACAGGGGGGCCGAACACCGGGGAGCTGTTTTTT.

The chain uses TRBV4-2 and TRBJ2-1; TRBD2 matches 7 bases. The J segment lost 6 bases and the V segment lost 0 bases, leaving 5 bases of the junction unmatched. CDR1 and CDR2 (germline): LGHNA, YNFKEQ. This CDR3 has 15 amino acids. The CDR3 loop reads CASSQDVGEGNEQFF. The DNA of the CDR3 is TGTGCCAGCAGCCAAGATGTAGGGGAGGGCAATGAGCAGTTCTTC.

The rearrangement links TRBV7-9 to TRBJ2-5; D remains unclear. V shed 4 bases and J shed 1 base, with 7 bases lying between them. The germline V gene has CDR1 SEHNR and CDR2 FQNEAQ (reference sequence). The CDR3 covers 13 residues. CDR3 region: CASSYRVQETQYF. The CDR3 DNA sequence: TGTGCCAGCAGCTACCGGGTCCAAGAGACCCAGTACTTC.

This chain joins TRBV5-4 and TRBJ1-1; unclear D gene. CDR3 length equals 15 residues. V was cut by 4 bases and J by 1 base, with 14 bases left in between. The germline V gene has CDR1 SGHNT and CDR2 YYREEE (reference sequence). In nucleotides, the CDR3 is TGTGCCAGCAGCCGGGGTCCCTGGCCGAACACTGAAGCTTTCTTT. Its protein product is CASSRGPWPNTEAFF.

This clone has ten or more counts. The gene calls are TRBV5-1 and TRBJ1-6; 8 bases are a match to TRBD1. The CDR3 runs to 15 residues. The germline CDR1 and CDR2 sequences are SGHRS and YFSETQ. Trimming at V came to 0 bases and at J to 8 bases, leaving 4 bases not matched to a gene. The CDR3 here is CASSLVQGAYSPLHF. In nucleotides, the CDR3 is TGCGCCAGCAGCTTGGTCCAGGGGGCATATTCACCCCTCCACTTT.

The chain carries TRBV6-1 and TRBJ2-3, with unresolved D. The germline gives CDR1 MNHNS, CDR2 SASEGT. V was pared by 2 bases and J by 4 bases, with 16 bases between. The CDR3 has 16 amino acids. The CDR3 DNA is TGTGCCAGCAGTGAAATGTTGCGCCCAATGCCAGATACGCAGTATTTT. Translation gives CASSEMLRPMPDTQYF.

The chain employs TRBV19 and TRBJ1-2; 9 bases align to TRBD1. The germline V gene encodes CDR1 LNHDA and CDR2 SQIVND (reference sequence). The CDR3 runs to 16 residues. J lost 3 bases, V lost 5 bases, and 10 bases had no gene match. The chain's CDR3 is CASSGRGDRAHYGYTF. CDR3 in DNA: TGTGCCAGTAGTGGCCGCGGGGACAGGGCCCACTATGGCTACACCTTC.

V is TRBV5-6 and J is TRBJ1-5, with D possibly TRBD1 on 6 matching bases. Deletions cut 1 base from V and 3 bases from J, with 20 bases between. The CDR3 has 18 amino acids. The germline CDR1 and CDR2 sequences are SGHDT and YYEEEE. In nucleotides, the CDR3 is TGTGCCAGCAGCTTGAGGGGGGGGATCGCCAATTACAATCAGCCCCAGCATTTT. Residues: CASSLRGGIANYNQPQHF.

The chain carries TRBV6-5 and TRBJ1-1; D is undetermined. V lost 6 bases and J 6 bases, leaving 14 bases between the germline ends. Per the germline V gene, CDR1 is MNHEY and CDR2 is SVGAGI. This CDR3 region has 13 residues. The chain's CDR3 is CASSPGEIAEAFF. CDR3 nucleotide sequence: TGTGCCAGCAGCCCCGGTGAAATTGCTGAAGCTTTCTTT.

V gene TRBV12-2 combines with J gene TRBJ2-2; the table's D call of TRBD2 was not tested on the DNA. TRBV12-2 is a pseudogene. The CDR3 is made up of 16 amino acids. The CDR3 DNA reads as TGTGCAAGTCGCTTAAGCTTACGGGGGAACACCGGGGAGCTGTTTTTT. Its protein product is CASRLSLRGNTGELFF.

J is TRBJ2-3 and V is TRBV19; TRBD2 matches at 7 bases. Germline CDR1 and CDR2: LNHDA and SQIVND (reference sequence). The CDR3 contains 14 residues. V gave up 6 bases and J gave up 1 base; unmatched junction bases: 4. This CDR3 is CASSGGSRTDTQYF. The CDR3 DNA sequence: TGTGCCAGTAGCGGCGGGAGCCGCACAGATACGCAGTATTTT.

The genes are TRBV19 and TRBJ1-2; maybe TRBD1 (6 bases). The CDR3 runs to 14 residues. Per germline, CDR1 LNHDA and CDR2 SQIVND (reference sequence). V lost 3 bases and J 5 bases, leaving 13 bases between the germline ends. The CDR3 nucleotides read TGTGCCAGTAGTATCATTGGGACAAATTATGGCTACACCTTC. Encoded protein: CASSIIGTNYGYTF.

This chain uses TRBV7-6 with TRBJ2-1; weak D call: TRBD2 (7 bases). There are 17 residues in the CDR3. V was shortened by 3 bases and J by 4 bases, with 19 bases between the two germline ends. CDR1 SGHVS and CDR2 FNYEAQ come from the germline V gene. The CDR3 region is CASSLRGGGRIYNEQFF. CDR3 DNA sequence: TGTGCCAGCAGCTTGAGAGGGGGAGGGAGAATATACAATGAGCAGTTCTTC.

The CDR3 DNA reads TGCGCCAGCAGTGACTATCTTCCCGGGGAGCTGTTTTTT. It is translated as CASSDYLPGELFF. The J gene is TRBJ2-2, the V gene TRBV10-1, with unresolved D. The CDR3 length is 13 residues. Trimming removed 3 bases at V and 6 bases at J, with 8 bases between. The germline gives CDR1 WNHNN, CDR2 SYGVQD (reference sequence).

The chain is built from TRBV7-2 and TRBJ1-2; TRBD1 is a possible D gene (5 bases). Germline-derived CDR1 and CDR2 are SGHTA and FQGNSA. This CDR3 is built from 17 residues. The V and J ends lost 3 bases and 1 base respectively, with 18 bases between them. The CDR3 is CASSFLTPRESNYGYTF. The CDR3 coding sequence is TGTGCCAGCAGCTTCCTAACCCCCAGGGAAAGTAACTATGGCTACACCTTC.

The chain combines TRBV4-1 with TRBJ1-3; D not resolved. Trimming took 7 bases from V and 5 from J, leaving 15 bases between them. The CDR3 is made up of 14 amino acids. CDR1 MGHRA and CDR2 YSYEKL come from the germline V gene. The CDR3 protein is CASKEIGWRNTIYF. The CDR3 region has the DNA TGCGCCAGCAAGGAAATCGGGTGGAGAAACACCATATATTTT.

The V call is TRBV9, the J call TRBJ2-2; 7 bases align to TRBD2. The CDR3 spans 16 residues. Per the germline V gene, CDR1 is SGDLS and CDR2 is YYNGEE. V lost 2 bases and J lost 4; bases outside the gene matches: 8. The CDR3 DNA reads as TGTGCCAGCAGCGTCTACCGGGACTATTTCACCGGGGAGCTGTTTTTT. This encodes CASSVYRDYFTGELFF.

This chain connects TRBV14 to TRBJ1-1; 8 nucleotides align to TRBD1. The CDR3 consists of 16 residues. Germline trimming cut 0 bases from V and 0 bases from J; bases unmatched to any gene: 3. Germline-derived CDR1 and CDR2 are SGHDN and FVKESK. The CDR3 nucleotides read TGTGCCAGCAGCCAAGACCGGGGACAGGTGAACACTGAAGCTTTCTTT. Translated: CASSQDRGQVNTEAFF.

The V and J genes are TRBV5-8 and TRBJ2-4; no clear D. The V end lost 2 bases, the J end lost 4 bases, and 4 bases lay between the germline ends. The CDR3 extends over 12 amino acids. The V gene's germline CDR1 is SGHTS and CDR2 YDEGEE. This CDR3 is CASSFRKNIQYF. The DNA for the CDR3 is TGTGCCAGCAGCTTTCGGAAAAACATTCAGTACTTC.

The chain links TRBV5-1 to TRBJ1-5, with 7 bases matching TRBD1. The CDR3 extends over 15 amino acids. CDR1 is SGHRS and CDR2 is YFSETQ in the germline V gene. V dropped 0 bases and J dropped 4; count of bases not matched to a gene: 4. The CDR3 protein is CASSLGTGANQPQHF. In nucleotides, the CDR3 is TGCGCCAGCAGCTTGGGGACAGGAGCTAATCAGCCCCAGCATTTT.

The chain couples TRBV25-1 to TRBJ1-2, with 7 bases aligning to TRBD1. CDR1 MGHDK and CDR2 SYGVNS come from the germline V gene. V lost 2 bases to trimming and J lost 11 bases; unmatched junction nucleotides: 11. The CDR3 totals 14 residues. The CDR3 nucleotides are TGTGCCAGCAGTGAAAGCCGGGACAGTGGAGTTTACACCTTC. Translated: CASSESRDSGVYTF.

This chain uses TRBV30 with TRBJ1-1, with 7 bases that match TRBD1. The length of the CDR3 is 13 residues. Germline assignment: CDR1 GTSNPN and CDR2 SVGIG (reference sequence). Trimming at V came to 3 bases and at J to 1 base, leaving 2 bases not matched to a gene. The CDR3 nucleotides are TGTGCCTGGAGGGGACAGACGAACACTGAAGCTTTCTTT. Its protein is CAWRGQTNTEAFF. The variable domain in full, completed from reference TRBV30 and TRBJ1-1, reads SQTIHQWPATLVQPVGSPLSLECTVEGTSNPNLYWYRQAAGRGLQLLFYSVGIGQISSEVPQNLSASRPQDRQFILSSKKLLLSDSGFYLCAWRGQTNTEAFFGQGTRLTVV.

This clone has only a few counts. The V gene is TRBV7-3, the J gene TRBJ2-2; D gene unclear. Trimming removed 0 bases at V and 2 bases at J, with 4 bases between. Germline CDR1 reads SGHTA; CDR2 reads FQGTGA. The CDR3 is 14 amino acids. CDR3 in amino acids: CASSLTPNTGELFF. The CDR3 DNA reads TGTGCCAGCAGCTTAACCCCTAACACCGGGGAGCTGTTTTTT.

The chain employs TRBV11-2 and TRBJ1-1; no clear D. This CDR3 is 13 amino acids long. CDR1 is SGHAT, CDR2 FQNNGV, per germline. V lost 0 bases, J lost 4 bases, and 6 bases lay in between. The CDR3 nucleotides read TGTGCCAGCAGCTTAGATACGGTCACTGAAGCTTTCTTT. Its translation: CASSLDTVTEAFF. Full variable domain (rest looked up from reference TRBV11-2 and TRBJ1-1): EAGVAQSPRYKIIEKRQSVAFWCNPISGHATLYWYQQILGQGPKLLIQFQNNGVVDDSQLPKDRFSAERLKGVDSTLKIQPAKLEDSAVYLCASSLDTVTEAFFGQGTRLTVV.

In DNA form, the CDR3 reads TGTGCCTGGAGTGTACAGAGGACATTTAAAGAGACCCAGTACTTC. It specifies CAWSVQRTFKETQYF. The chain couples TRBV30 to TRBJ2-5, with D possibly matching TRBD1 (5 bases). Germline V lookup: CDR1 GTSNPN, CDR2 SVGIG (reference sequence). The V and J ends lost 0 bases and 3 bases respectively, with 14 bases between them. The CDR3 covers 15 residues. The full variable domain, with the rest looked up from reference TRBV30 and TRBJ2-5, is SQTIHQWPATLVQPVGSPLSLECTVEGTSNPNLYWYRQAAGRGLQLLFYSVGIGQISSEVPQNLSASRPQDRQFILSSKKLLLSDSGFYLCAWSVQRTFKETQYFGPGTRLLVL.